This TCR beta chain was recorded in a study of T cells in Graves' hyperthyroidism and ophthalmopathy. Overall study results and limits: The model identified upcoming ophthalmopathy a median about six months ahead of onset.

Amplification targeted TCR beta CDR3 regions from RNA transcripts. During a first-round RT-PCR of the TCR CDR3, the HTBI primer set was used. MiXCR, run by TCRdb on the multiplex PCR reads, gives a single entry per CDR3 protein. The sample contains about 560,000 distinct CDR3 sequences, 15% to 19% of which appear only once. The study enrolled patients aged 18 to 65 with newly diagnosed hyperthyroidism of under 2 months' duration. Pregnant or lactating patients were excluded, as were those with uncontrolled infection or other autoimmune disease. Isolation of PBMCs was performed on 9.5 to 10 ml fresh peripheral blood. Per germline, CDR1 MNHNS and CDR2 SASEGT. The CDR3 is made up of 14 amino acids. Germline trimming cut 6 bases from V and 6 bases from J; bases unmatched to any gene: 7. This clonotype was recorded many times. Its antigen remains unidentified.

The clonotype comes from a woman under 40 with Graves' hyperthyroidism. The material sequenced was blood. The chain uses TRBV6-1 and TRBJ1-2; 10 bases are a match to TRBD1. The CDR3 region has the DNA TGTGCCAGCAGCCTGCGACAGGGGGCGGATGGCTACACCTTC. Translated, it gives CASSLRQGADGYTF.